This entry lists 11 T cell receptor beta chains sequenced from one sample in a study of T cell repertoires in cytomegalovirus infection. No antigen has been assigned to these receptors. TCRdb called the reads again in MiXCR, with one record for every CDR3 protein. The table has some 940,000 distinct CDR3 sequences, roughly 31% seen once. Here the sequenced sample was cultured CD8+ T cells from PBMCs, taken from culture after CMV antigen stimulation. The receptors stem from a human donor in good health (CMV status not recorded). Some clones in this sample may be carry-over from other donors' samples.

This clonotype has ten or more counts. V gene TRBV14 combines with J gene TRBJ2-5, with D possibly TRBD2 on 6 matching bases. From germline, CDR1 is SGHDN and CDR2 FVKESK. The CDR3 extends over 16 amino acids. Trimming removed 5 bases from V and 5 bases from J, with 21 bases in between. The CDR3 bases are TGTGCCAGCAGCGGAGATAGCGGCCTGAGGTGGGAGACCCAGTACTTC. Translating it yields CASSGDSGLRWETQYF.

This clonotype was detected a few times. The V call is TRBV12-5, the J call TRBJ2-6; D unresolved. The CDR3 sequence is 13 residues long. Trimming shortened V by 6 bases and J by 0 bases, and 3 bases separated the two germline ends. The germline gives CDR1 LGHNT, CDR2 FRNRAP. The CDR3: CASGNSGANVLTF. The DNA of the CDR3 is TGTGCTAGTGGGAACTCTGGGGCCAACGTCCTGACTTTC.

This clonotype was counted between two and nine times. The chain combines TRBV7-9 with TRBJ2-1; 7 nucleotides agree with TRBD2. CDR1 is SEHNR and CDR2 is FQNEAQ in the germline V gene (reference sequence). CDR3 length: 14 amino acids. The V and J ends lost 5 bases and 8 bases, in that order; junction bases with no gene match: 9. This chain's CDR3 is CASSHFGGSDEQFF. In DNA form, the CDR3 reads TGTGCCAGCAGCCACTTCGGGGGGAGCGATGAGCAGTTCTTC.

This clonotype was detected a few times. This chain uses TRBV4-1 with TRBJ1-4, with D hard to call. Trimming left V 4 bases short and J 4 bases short, with 13 bases between. Germline-derived CDR1 and CDR2 are MGHRA and YSYEKL. The CDR3 length is 15 residues. The chain's CDR3 is CASSPFAPDNEKLFF. Written as DNA, the CDR3 is TGCGCCAGCAGCCCCTTCGCACCAGATAATGAAAAACTGTTTTTT.

This clonotype was seen a few times. The rearrangement links TRBV12-3 or TRBV12-4 to TRBJ2-5; D remains unclear. CDR3 length: 18 amino acids. The V end was cut by 5 bases, the J end by 4 bases, with 26 bases between. CDR3 residues: CASSIYSYSPRLRETQYF. DNA for the CDR3: TGTGCCAGCAGTATTTACTCCTATAGCCCCCGGTTGCGAGAGACCCAGTACTTC.

This clonotype was detected only once. This chain joins TRBV9 and TRBJ1-1, with a tentative D call TRBD1 (6 bases). CDR3 length: 18 amino acids. V gave up 0 bases and J gave up 5 bases, with 23 bases separating them. CDR1 is SGDLS, CDR2 YYNGEE, per germline. Here the CDR3 reads CASSVVVGNREWGTEAFF. CDR3 DNA: TGTGCCAGCAGCGTAGTAGTGGGGAACAGGGAATGGGGGACTGAAGCTTTCTTT.

This clonotype was found a few times. This chain links TRBV7-9 with TRBJ2-1; 10 bases map to TRBD1. Trimming at V came to 5 bases and at J to 8 bases, leaving 9 bases not matched to a gene. Germline V gives CDR1 SEHNR, CDR2 FQNEAQ (reference sequence). CDR3 length: 15 residues. Written as DNA, the CDR3 is TGTGCCAGCAGCCACCCACGACAGGGGGCACATGAGCAGTTCTTC. As protein: CASSHPRQGAHEQFF.

As regards this clonotype: One end of the junction does not line up with germline, which may come from a read error. The rearrangement joins TRBV7-3 to TRBJ2-5; TRBD1 might be the D (5 bases). The germline gives CDR1 SGHTA, CDR2 FQGTGA. This CDR3 contains 13 residues. CDR3 in amino acids: CAGSLDSQETQYF. The CDR3, as DNA: TGTGCCGGCAGCTTAGACAGTCAAGAGACCCAGTACTTC.

This clonotype was seen a few times. The chain has TRBV4-1 and TRBJ2-1, with no clear D. CDR1 is MGHRA, CDR2 YSYEKL, per germline. The CDR3 extends over 15 amino acids. V was clipped by 1 base and J by 6 bases, with 13 bases between them. The CDR3 DNA sequence: TGCGCCAGCAGCCAAGGAGAACTAACGGGCAATGAGCAGTTCTTC. It is translated as CASSQGELTGNEQFF.

This clonotype appeared a few times. This chain links TRBV6-1 with TRBJ2-3; TRBD2 matches 9 bases. The length of the CDR3 is 20 residues. Germline V gives CDR1 MNHNS, CDR2 SASEGT. After removal of 0 bases from V and 1 base from J, the junction contained 14 bases not matched to a gene. DNA of the CDR3: TGTGCCAGCAGTGAAGCGCCAGGAGGGGTAGCGGGGGACCGCACAGATACGCAGTATTTT. Its protein product is CASSEAPGGVAGDRTDTQYF.

A note on this clonotype: It may be a read error: a sequence one base away is much more abundant. V gene TRBV7-2 combines with J gene TRBJ2-1, with TRBD2 identical over 7 bases. The CDR3 is 15 residues long. Germline CDR1 and CDR2: SGHTA and FQGNSA. The CDR3 DNA follows: TGTGCCAGCAGCATTACTAGCGACTCCCACAATGAGCAGTTCTTC. Translated: CASSITSDSHNEQFF.